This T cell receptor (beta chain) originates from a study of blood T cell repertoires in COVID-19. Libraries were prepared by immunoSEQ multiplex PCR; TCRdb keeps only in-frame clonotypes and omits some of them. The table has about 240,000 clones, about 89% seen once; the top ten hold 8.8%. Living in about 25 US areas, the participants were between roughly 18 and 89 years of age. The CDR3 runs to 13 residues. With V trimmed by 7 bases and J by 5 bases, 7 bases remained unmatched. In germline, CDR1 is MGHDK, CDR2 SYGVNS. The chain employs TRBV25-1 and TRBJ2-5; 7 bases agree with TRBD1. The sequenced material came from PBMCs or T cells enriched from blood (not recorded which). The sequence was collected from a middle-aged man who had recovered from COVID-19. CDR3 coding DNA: TGTGCCAGCAAACTGAGGGGGCGGGAGACCCAGTACTTC. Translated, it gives CASKLRGRETQYF.